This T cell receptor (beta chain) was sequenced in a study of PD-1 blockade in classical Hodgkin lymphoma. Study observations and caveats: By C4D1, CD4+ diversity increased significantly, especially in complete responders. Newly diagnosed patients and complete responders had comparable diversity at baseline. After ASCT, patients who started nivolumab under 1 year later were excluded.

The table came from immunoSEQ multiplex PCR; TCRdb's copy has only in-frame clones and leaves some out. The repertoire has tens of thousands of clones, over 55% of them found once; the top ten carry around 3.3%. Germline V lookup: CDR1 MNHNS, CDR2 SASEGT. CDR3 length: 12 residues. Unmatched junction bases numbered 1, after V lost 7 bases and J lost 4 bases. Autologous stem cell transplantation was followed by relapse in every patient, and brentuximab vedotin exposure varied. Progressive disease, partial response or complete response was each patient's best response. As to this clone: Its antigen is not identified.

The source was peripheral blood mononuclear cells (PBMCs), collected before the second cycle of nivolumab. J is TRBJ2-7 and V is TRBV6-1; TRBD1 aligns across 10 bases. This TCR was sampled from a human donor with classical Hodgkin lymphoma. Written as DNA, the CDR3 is TGTGCCAGCAAGGGACAGGGGTACGAGCAGTACTTC. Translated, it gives CASKGQGYEQYF.